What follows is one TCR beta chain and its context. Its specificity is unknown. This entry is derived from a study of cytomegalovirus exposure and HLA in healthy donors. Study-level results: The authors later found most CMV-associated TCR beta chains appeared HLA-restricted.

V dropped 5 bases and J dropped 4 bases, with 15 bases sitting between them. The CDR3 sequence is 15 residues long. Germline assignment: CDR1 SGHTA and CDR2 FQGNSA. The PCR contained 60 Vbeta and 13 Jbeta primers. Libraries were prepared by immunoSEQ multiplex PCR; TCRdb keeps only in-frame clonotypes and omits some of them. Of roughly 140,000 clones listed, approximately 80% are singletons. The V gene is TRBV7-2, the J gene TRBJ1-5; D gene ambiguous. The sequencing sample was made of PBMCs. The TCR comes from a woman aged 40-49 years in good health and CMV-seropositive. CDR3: CASSLRGSLNQPQHF. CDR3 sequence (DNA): TGTGCCAGCAGCCTCCGGGGAAGCCTTAATCAGCCCCAGCATTTT. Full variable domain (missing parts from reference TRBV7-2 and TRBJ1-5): GAGVSQSPSNKVTEKGKDVELRCDPISGHTALYWYRQSLGQGLEFLIYFQGNSAPDKSGLPSDRFSAERTGGSVSTLTIQRTQQEDSAVYLCASSLRGSLNQPQHFGDGTRLSIL.